The 5 T cell receptor beta chains below all came from one sample that was sequenced in a study of OX40 agonist ivuxolimab in advanced cancers. The method was immunoSEQ multiplex PCR; TCRdb's version includes in-frame clones alone and lacks a portion of them. The repertoire holds approximately 50,000 clones, with 84% as singletons. This specimen was CD4+ or CD8+ T cells sorted from blood, taken in a trial of the OX40 agonist ivuxolimab. These TCRs come from an adult with an advanced solid tumor such as melanoma, head and neck, liver or kidney cancer.

V gene TRBV14 combines with J gene TRBJ2-3; D is undetermined. The CDR3 has 11 residues. Trimming pared 1 base from V and 9 bases from J, leaving 5 bases between. Germline V gene data show CDR1 as SGHDN and CDR2 as FVKESK. DNA for the CDR3: TGTGCCAGCAGCCAAGGTCACACGCAGTATTTT. This codes for CASSQGHTQYF. The full variable domain, its missing parts supplied by reference TRBV14 and TRBJ2-3, is EAGVTQFPSHSVIEKGQTVTLRCDPISGHDNLYWYRRVMGKEIKFLLHFVKESKQDESGMPNNRFLAERTGGTYSTLKVQPAELEDSGVYFCASSQGHTQYFGPGTRLTVL.

The rearrangement uses TRBV18 and TRBJ1-1; D unresolved. The CDR3 has 13 amino acids. Between the trimmed V and J ends, which lost 3 bases and 3 bases, there was a span of 8 bases. CDR1 is KGHSH, CDR2 LQKENI, per germline. DNA for the CDR3: TGTGCCAGCTCACCTCCACACTACACTGAAGCTTTCTTT. It codes for CASSPPHYTEAFF.

V and J are TRBV28 and TRBJ2-7; D gene unclear. V was pared by 2 bases and J by 6 bases, with 5 bases between. CDR3 length: 11 residues. Germline CDR1 reads MDHEN; CDR2 reads SYDVKM. CDR3 sequence: CASSLVREQYF. The CDR3 nucleotides are TGTGCCAGCAGTTTAGTCCGCGAGCAGTACTTC.

V gene TRBV6-5 combines with J gene TRBJ2-1, with 16 bases identical to TRBD2. This CDR3 region has 16 residues. The germline V gene encodes CDR1 MNHEY and CDR2 SVGAGI. V dropped 2 bases and J dropped 9; count of bases not matched to a gene: 4. CDR3 sequence reads: CASSYAGTSGRVEQFF. CDR3 nucleotide sequence: TGTGCCAGCAGTTACGCCGGGACTAGCGGGAGGGTTGAGCAGTTCTTC.

In DNA form, the CDR3 reads TGTGCCAGCAGCGCCCGGGGGGGAAACACTGAAGCTTTCTTT. Protein sequence: CASSARGGNTEAFF. The chain recombines TRBV9 with TRBJ1-1; tentatively, D is TRBD1 (5 bases). V was pared by 3 bases and J by 2 bases, with 11 bases between. The CDR3 contains 14 residues. Per the germline V gene, CDR1 is SGDLS and CDR2 is YYNGEE.